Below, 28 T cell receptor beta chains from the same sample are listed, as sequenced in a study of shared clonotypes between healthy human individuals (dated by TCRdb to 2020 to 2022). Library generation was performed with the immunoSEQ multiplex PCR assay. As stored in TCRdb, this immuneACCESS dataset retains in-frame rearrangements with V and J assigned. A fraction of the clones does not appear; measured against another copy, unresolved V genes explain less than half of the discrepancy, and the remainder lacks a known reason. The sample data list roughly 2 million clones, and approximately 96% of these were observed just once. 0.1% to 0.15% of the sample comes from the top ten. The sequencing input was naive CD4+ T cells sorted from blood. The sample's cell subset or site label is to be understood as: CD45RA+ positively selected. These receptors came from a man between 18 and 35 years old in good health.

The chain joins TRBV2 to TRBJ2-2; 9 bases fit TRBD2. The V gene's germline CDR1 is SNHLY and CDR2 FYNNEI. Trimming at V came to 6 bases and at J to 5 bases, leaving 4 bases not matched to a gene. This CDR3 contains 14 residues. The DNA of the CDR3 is TGTGCCAGCAGGCGGGGGGGCCCTACCGGGGAGCTGTTTTTT. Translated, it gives CASRRGGPTGELFF.

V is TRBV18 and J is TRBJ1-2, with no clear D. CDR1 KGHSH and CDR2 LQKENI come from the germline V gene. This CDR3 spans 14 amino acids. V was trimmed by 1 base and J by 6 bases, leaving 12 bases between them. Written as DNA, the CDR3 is TGTGCCAGCTCACCACTAGCCCCGACCCATGGCTACACCTTC. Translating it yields CASSPLAPTHGYTF.

The DNA of the CDR3 is TGTGCCAGTAGGAGGGGCCGGAACACCGGGGAGCTGTTTTTT. This gives the protein CASRRGRNTGELFF. This chain uses TRBV19 with TRBJ2-2, with D perhaps given as TRBD1 or TRBD2 (5 bases each). The CDR3 totals 14 residues. The V and J ends lost 6 bases and 1 base respectively, with 9 bases between them. Germline CDR1 LNHDA, CDR2 SQIVND (reference sequence).

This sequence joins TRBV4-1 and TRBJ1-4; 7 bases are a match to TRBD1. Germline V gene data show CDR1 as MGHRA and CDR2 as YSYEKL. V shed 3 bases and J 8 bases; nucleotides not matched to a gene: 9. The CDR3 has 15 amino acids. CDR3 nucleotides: TGCGCCAGCAGCCAGATGACAGGGAAGAGCGAAAAACTGTTTTTT. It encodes CASSQMTGKSEKLFF.

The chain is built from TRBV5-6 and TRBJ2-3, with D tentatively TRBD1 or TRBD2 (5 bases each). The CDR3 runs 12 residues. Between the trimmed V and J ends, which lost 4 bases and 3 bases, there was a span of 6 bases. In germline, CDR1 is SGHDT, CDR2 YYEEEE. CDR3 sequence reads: CASSGGTDTQYF. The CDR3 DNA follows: TGTGCCAGCAGCGGGGGAACAGATACGCAGTATTTT. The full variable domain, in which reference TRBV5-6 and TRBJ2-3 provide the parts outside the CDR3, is DAGVTQSPTHLIKTRGQQVTLRCSPKSGHDTVSWYQQALGQGPQFIFQYYEEEERQRGNFPDRFSGHQFPNYSSELNVNALLLGDSALYLCASSGGTDTQYFGPGTRLTVL.

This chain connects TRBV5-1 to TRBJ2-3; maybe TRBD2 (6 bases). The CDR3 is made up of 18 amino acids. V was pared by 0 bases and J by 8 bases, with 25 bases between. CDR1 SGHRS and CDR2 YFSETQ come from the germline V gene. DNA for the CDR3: TGCGCCAGCAGCTTGGCCTTTTTTTGGGGGAGGACCCCAGGTACGCAGTATTTT. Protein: CASSLAFFWGRTPGTQYF. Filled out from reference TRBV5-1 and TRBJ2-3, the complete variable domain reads KAGVTQTPRYLIKTRGQQVTLSCSPISGHRSVSWYQQTPGQGLQFLFEYFSETQRNKGNFPGRFSGRQFSNSRSEMNVSTLELGDSALYLCASSLAFFWGRTPGTQYFGPGTRLTVL.

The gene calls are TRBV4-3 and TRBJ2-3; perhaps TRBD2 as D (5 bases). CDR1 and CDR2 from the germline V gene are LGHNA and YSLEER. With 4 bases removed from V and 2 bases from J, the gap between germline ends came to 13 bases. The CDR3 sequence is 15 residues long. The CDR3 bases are TGCGCCAGCAGCCGAGCTGACGGGGACACAGATACGCAGTATTTT. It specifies CASSRADGDTDTQYF.

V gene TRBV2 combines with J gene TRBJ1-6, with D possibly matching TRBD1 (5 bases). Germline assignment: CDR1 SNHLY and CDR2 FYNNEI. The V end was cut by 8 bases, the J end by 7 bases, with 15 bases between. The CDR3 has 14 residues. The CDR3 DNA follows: TGTGCCAGCGGAGGACAACACGGGAATTCACCCCTCCACTTT. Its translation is CASGGQHGNSPLHF. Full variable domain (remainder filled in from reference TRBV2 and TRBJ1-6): EPEVTQTPSHQVTQMGQEVILRCVPISNHLYFYWYRQILGQKVEFLVSFYNNEISEKSEIFDDQFSVERPDGSNFTLKIRSTKLEDSAMYFCASGGQHGNSPLHFGNGTRLTVT.

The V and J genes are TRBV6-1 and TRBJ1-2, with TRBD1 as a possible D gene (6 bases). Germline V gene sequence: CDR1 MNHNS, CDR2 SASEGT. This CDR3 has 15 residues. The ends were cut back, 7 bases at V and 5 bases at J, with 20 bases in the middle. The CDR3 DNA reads TGTGCCAGCACGACCGTCACACAGGGTAATTATGGCTACACCTTC. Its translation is CASTTVTQGNYGYTF.

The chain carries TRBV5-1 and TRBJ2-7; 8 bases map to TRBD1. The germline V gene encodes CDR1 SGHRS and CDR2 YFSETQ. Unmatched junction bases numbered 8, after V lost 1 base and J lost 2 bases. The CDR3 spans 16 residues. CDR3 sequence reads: CASSLSATGDPYEQYF. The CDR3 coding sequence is TGCGCCAGCAGCTTGAGTGCGACAGGGGACCCCTACGAGCAGTACTTC.

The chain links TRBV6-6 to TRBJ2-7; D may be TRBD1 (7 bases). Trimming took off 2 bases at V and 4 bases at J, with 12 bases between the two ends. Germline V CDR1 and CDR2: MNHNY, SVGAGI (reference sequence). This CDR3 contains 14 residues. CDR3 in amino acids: CASSYGGTAYEQYF. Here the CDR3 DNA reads TGTGCCAGCAGTTACGGGGGGACAGCTTACGAGCAGTACTTC.

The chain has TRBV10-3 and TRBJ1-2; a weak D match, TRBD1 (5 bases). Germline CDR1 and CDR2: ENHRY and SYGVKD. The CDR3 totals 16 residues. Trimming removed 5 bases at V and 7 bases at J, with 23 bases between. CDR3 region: CAISTATERGNRGYTF. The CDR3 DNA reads TGTGCCATCAGTACCGCGACAGAACGAGGAAACCGTGGCTACACCTTC.

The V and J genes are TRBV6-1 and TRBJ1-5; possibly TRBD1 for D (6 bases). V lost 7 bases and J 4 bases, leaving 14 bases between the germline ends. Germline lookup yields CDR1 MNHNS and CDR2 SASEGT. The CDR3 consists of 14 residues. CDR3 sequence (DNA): TGTGCCAGCACCGAGGGGGTGACTAATCAGCCCCAGCATTTT. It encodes CASTEGVTNQPQHF.

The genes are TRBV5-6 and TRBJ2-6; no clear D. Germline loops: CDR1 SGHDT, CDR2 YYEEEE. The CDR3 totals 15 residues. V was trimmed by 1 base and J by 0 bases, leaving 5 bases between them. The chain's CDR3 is CASSLQVSGANVLTF. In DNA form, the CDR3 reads TGTGCCAGCAGCTTGCAGGTCTCTGGGGCCAACGTCCTGACTTTC.

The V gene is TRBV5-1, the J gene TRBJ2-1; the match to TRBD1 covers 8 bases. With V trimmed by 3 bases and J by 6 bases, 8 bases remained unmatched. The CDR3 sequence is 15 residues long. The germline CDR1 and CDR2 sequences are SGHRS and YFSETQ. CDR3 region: CASSSTGGTVNEQFF. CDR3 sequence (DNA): TGCGCCAGCAGCTCTACAGGGGGTACGGTCAATGAGCAGTTCTTC.

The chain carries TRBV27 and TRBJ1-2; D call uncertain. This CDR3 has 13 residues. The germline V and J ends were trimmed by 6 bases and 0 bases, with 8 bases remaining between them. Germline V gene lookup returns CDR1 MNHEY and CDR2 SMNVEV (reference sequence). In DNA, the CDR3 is TGTGCCAGCAGGCCCGGGTCTAACTATGGCTACACCTTC. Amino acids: CASRPGSNYGYTF.

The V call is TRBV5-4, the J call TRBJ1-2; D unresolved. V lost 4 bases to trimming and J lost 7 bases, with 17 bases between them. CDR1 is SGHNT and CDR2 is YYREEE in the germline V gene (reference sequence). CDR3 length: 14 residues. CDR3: CASSPQAFGPGYTF. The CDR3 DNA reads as TGTGCCAGCAGCCCTCAGGCCTTTGGGCCTGGCTACACCTTC.

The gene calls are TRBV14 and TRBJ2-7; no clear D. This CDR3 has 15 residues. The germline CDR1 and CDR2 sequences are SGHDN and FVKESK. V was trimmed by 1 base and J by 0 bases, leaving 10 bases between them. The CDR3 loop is CASSQVSESSYEQYF. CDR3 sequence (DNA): TGTGCCAGCAGCCAAGTGAGTGAGAGCTCCTACGAGCAGTACTTC.

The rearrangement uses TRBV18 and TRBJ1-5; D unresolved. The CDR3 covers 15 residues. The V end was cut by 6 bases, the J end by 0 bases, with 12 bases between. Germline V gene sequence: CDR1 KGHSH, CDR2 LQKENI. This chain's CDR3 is CASSPDAGSNQPQHF. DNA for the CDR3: TGTGCCAGCTCCCCCGATGCTGGTAGCAATCAGCCCCAGCATTTT.

This CDR3 is CASSDYDTGTYEQYF. As DNA, the CDR3 is TGTGCCAGCAGTGACTACGACACCGGGACCTACGAGCAGTACTTC. The gene calls are TRBV6-4 and TRBJ2-7; D possibly corresponds to TRBD2 (5 bases). V gave up 1 base and J gave up 2 bases, with 12 bases separating them. This CDR3 is 15 amino acids long. Germline CDR1 MRHNA, CDR2 SNTAGT.

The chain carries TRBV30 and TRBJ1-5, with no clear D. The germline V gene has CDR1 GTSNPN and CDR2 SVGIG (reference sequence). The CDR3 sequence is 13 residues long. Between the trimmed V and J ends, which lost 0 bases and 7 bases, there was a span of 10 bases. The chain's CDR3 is CAWSVEAVQPQHF. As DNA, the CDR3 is TGTGCCTGGAGTGTAGAAGCGGTACAGCCCCAGCATTTT.

DNA of the CDR3: TGTGCCAGCAGCCTACCGGGACAGCGCGCCTACGAGCAGTACTTC. It translates to CASSLPGQRAYEQYF. The gene calls are TRBV7-9 and TRBJ2-7, with 7 bases fitting TRBD1. Germline CDR1 SEHNR, CDR2 FQNEAQ (reference sequence). CDR3 length: 15 residues. The V and J ends lost 5 bases and 2 bases, in that order; junction bases with no gene match: 9.

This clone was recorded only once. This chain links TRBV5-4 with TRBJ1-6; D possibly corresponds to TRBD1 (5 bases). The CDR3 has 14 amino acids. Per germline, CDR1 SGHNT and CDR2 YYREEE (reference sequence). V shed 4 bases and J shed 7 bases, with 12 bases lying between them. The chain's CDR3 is CASSPQGPNSPLHF. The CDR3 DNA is TGTGCCAGCAGCCCTCAGGGACCCAATTCACCCCTCCACTTT. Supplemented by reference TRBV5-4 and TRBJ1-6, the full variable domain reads ETGVTQSPTHLIKTRGQQVTLRCSSQSGHNTVSWYQQALGQGPQFIFQYYREEENGRGNFPPRFSGLQFPNYSSELNVNALELDDSALYLCASSPQGPNSPLHFGNGTRLTVT.

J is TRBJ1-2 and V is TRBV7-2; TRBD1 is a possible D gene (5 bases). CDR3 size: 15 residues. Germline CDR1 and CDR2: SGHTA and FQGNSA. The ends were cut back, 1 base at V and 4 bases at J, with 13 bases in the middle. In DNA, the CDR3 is TGTGCCAGCAGCTTAGGGTACGGGGGTTCCTATGGCTACACCTTC. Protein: CASSLGYGGSYGYTF.

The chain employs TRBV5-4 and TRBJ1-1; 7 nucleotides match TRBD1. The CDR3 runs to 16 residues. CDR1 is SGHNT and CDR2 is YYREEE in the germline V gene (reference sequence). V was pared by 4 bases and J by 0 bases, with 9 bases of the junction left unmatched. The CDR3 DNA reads TGTGCCAGCAGCCCCCCTCACAGGGGCCTGAACACTGAAGCTTTCTTT. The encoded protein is CASSPPHRGLNTEAFF.

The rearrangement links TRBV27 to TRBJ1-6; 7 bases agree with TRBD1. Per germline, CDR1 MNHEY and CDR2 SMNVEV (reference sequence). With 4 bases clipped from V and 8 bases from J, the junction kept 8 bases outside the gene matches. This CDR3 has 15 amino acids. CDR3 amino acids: CASSSRGKGDSPLHF. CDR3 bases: TGTGCCAGCAGTTCCAGGGGGAAGGGGGATTCACCCCTCCACTTT.

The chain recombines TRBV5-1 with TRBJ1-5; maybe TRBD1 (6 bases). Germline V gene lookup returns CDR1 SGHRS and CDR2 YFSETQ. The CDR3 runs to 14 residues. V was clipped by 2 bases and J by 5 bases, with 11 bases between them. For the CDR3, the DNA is TGCGCCAGCAGCTTAGGGGACATAGATCAGCCCCAGCATTTT. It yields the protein CASSLGDIDQPQHF.

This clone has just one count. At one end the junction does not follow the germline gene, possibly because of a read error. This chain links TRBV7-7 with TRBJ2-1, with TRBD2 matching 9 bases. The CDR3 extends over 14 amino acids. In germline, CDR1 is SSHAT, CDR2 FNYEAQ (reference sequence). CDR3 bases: TGTGCTAGCAGCTTTGCGGGAGGGCAAAATGAGCAGTTCTTC. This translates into CASSFAGGQNEQFF.